This T cell receptor (beta chain) was recovered during a study of shared clonotypes between healthy human individuals. The germline V gene encodes CDR1 SGHNT and CDR2 YYREEE (reference sequence). The ends were cut back, 10 bases at V and 7 bases at J, with 11 bases in the middle. The CDR3 runs 10 residues. The assay was immunoSEQ multiplex PCR, and TCRdb's table has in-frame clones only and misses some. The sample records 110,000 or so clones, 65% to 75% being singletons. Sequencing was performed on memory CD8+ T cells sorted from blood. Subset specified: CD45RO+ cells pooled with CCR7-negative TemRA cells. This chain joins TRBV5-4 and TRBJ1-2; D not certain. This sequence was found in a woman aged 30 to 39 in good health. In DNA, the CDR3 is TGTGCCGAAGGAGGGTCTGGCTACACCTTC. Translating gives CAEGGSGYTF.